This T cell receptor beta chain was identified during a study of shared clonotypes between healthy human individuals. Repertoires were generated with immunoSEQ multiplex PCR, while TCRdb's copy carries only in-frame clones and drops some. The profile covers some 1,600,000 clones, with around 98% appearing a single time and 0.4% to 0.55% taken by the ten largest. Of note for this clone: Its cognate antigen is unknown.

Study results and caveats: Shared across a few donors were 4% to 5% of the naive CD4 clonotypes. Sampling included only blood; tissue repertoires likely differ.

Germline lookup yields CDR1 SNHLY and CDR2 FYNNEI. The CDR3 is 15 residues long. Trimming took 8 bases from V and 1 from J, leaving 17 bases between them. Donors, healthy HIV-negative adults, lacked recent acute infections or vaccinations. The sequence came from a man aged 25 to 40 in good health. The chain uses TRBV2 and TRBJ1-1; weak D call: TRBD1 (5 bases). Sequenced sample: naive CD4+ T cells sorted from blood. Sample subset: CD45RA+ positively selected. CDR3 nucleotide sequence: TGTGCCAGCGGTGCGACTCGGGACCCGAACACTGAAGCTTTCTTT. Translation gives CASGATRDPNTEAFF.